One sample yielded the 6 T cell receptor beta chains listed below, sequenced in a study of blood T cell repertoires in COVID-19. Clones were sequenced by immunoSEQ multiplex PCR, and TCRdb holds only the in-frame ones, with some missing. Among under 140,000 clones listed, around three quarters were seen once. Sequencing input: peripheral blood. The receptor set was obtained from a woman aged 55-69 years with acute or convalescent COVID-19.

The CDR3 sequence is CASSTGQATYGYTF. In nucleotides, the CDR3 is TGTGCCAGCTCAACTGGACAGGCGACCTATGGCTACACCTTC. The rearrangement uses TRBV18 and TRBJ1-2; 7 bases are shared with TRBD1. The J segment lost 4 bases and the V segment lost 5 bases, leaving 7 bases of the junction unmatched. Germline CDR1 reads KGHSH; CDR2 reads LQKENI. The CDR3 consists of 14 residues.

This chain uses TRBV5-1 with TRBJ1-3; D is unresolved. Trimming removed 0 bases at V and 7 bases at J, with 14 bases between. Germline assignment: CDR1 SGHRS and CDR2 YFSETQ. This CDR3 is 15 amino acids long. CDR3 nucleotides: TGCGCCAGCAGCTTGGAACGAACTTCAATGAACACCATATATTTT. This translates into CASSLERTSMNTIYF.

CDR3 in amino acids: CAWSSPRGQGKRNTEAFF. CDR3 in DNA: TGTGCCTGGAGTTCCCCCAGGGGACAGGGGAAGCGGAACACTGAAGCTTTCTTT. The chain couples TRBV30 to TRBJ1-1; 10 bases align to TRBD1. The V segment lost 2 bases and the J segment 1 base; nucleotides outside the gene matches: 13. Germline V gene lookup returns CDR1 GTSNPN and CDR2 SVGIG (reference sequence). This CDR3 has 18 residues.

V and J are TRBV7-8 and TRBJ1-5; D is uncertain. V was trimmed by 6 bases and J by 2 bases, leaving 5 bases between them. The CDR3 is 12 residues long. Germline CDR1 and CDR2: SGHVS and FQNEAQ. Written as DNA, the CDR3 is TGTGCCAGCAGAACGGGCAATCAGCCCCAGCATTTT. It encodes CASRTGNQPQHF.

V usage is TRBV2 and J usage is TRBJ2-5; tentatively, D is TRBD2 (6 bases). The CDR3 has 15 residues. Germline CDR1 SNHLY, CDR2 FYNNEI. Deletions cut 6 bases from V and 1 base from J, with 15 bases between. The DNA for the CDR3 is TGTGCCAGCAGGGGGAGGACCCTGGCCCAAGAGACCCAGTACTTC. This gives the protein CASRGRTLAQETQYF.

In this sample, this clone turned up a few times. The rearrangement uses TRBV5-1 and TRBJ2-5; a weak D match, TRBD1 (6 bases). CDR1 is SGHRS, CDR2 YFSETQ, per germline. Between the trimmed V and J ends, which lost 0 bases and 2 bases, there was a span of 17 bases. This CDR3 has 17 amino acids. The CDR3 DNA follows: TGCGCCAGCAGCTTGGGCCCTACAGGGATCCCACAAGAGACCCAGTACTTC. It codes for CASSLGPTGIPQETQYF.